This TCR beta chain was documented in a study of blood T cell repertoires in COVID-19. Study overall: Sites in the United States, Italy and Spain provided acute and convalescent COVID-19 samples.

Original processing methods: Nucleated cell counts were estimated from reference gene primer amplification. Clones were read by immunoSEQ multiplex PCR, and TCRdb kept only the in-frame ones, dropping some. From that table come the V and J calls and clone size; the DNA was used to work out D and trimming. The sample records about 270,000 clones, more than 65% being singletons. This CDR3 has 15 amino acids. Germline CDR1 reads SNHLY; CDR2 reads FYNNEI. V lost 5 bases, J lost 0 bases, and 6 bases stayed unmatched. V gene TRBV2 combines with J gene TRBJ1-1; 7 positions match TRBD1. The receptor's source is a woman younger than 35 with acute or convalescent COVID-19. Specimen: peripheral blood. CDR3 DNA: TGTGCCAGCAGTAGGGACAGAAACATGAACACTGAAGCTTTCTTT. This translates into CASSRDRNMNTEAFF.